One sample yielded the 26 T cell receptor beta chains listed below, sequenced in a study of CD8+CD57+ T cells in acquired aplastic anemia. Genomic DNA provided the template from which TCR beta VDJ and CDR3 profiles were obtained. One entry per CDR3 protein, called by TCRdb with MiXCR from the reads. The sample yields a few hundred thousand distinct CDR3 sequences, around 30% seen once. Patients selected for sequencing had displayed CD8+CD57+ cell expansion by flow cytometry. The sample comprised sorted CD4+, CD8+, or CD8+CD57+ T cells (not recorded which) from PBMCs. The receptor source for this set is a human donor with aplastic anemia.

The table lists this clonotype with many counts. The chain uses TRBV20-1 and TRBJ2-7; D is ambiguous. Germline V gene sequence: CDR1 DFQATT, CDR2 SNEGSKA (reference sequence). There are 14 residues in the CDR3. Between the trimmed V and J ends, which lost 0 bases and 1 base, there was a span of 10 bases. As DNA, the CDR3 is TGCAGTGCTAGAGAACGGACCCTTTCCTACGAGCAGTACTTC. This translates into CSARERTLSYEQYF.

As to this clonotype: This sequence may be a read error, since a much larger clone differs from it by one base. V gene TRBV9 combines with J gene TRBJ2-7; maybe TRBD1 (6 bases). The J call may be faulty, since TRBJ2-1 better matches the DNA end. The CDR3 runs to 13 residues. The germline CDR1 and CDR2 sequences are SGDLS and YYNGEE. CDR3 loop: CASSDRDDYEQFF. The CDR3 nucleotides read TGTGCCAGCAGCGACAGGGACGACTACGAGCAGTTCTTC.

This chain joins TRBV30 and TRBJ2-7, with D perhaps matching TRBD2 (6 bases). The CDR3 extends over 11 amino acids. Germline V gene lookup returns CDR1 GTSNPN and CDR2 SVGIG (reference sequence). Trimming left V 5 bases short and J 6 bases short, with 11 bases between. The CDR3 sequence is CAWSGGGEQYF. The CDR3 bases are TGTGCCTGGTCTGGGGGAGGCGAGCAGTACTTC. The full variable domain, rest sourced from reference TRBV30 and TRBJ2-7, is SQTIHQWPATLVQPVGSPLSLECTVEGTSNPNLYWYRQAAGRGLQLLFYSVGIGQISSEVPQNLSASRPQDRQFILSSKKLLLSDSGFYLCAWSGGGEQYFGPGTRLTVT.

This clonotype turned up a few times. The V and J genes are TRBV7-9 and TRBJ1-3; D ambiguous. The V gene lost 2 bases and the J gene lost 0 bases, with 14 bases spanning the gap. The CDR3 is 17 residues long. Germline CDR1 and CDR2: SEHNR and FQNEAQ (reference sequence). CDR3 nucleotide sequence: TGTGCCAGCAGCTTAATGCTGGGAAAGATCTCTGGAAACACCATATATTTT. Protein sequence: CASSLMLGKISGNTIYF.

V usage is TRBV3-1 and J usage is TRBJ2-5, with TRBD1 as a possible D gene (5 bases). CDR3 size: 14 residues. CDR1 LGHDT and CDR2 YNNKEL come from the germline V gene (reference sequence). V gave up 1 base and J gave up 3 bases, with 9 bases separating them. CDR3 sequence: CASSQAVREETQYF. Written as DNA, the CDR3 is TGTGCCAGCAGCCAAGCGGTCAGGGAAGAGACCCAGTACTTC.

This clonotype was seen just once. This chain joins TRBV12-3 or TRBV12-4 and TRBJ2-6; D unresolved. V was trimmed by 3 bases and J by 0 bases, leaving 9 bases between them. This CDR3 is 16 amino acids long. The CDR3 region is CASSFQPSSGANVLTF. DNA for the CDR3: TGTGCCAGCAGTTTTCAGCCCTCCTCTGGGGCCAACGTCCTGACTTTC.

The V gene is TRBV7-6, the J gene TRBJ2-7; D not resolved. CDR3 length: 15 amino acids. Germline lookup yields CDR1 SGHVS and CDR2 FNYEAQ. Trimming took off 4 bases at V and 0 bases at J, with 13 bases between the two ends. The CDR3 loop is CASSSLDGLSYEQYF. DNA of the CDR3: TGTGCCAGCAGCTCCCTGGACGGCCTCTCCTACGAGCAGTACTTC.

This clonotype was found many times. The chain has TRBV10-2 and TRBJ1-1; 7 bases fit TRBD1. The germline CDR1 and CDR2 sequences are WSHSY and SAAADI. This CDR3 region has 15 residues. Trimming at V came to 4 bases and at J to 5 bases, leaving 10 bases not matched to a gene. DNA of the CDR3: TGCGCCAGCAGTGCACAGACAGGGAAGTTAACTGAAGCTTTCTTT. It yields the protein CASSAQTGKLTEAFF.

This clonotype has a handful of counts. V and J are TRBV9 and TRBJ1-3, with 7 bases matching TRBD1. The CDR3 has 16 residues. The germline V gene encodes CDR1 SGDLS and CDR2 YYNGEE. With 3 bases clipped from V and 0 bases from J, the junction kept 6 bases outside the gene matches. CDR3 DNA sequence: TGTGCCAGCAGCGGAACAGGGGTAGACTCTGGAAACACCATATATTTT. Translating gives CASSGTGVDSGNTIYF.

This clonotype was seen at least ten times. The rearrangement links TRBV14 to TRBJ1-2; D unclear. The CDR3 is 17 residues long. V shed 5 bases and J shed 1 base, with 20 bases lying between them. Per the germline V gene, CDR1 is SGHDN and CDR2 is FVKESK. The CDR3 is CASSSDPLTALNYGYTF. CDR3 nucleotide sequence: TGTGCCAGCAGCTCCGACCCGCTGACGGCCCTTAACTATGGCTACACCTTC. Based on the CDR3 plus reference TRBV14 and TRBJ1-2, the full variable domain is EAGVTQFPSHSVIEKGQTVTLRCDPISGHDNLYWYRRVMGKEIKFLLHFVKESKQDESGMPNNRFLAERTGGTYSTLKVQPAELEDSGVYFCASSSDPLTALNYGYTFGSGTRLTVV.

This clonotype appeared a few times. The chain's CDR3 is CSARAGTSNQPQHF. CDR3 nucleotide sequence: TGCAGTGCTAGAGCCGGGACAAGTAATCAGCCCCAGCATTTT. This chain links TRBV20-1 with TRBJ1-5, with a possible D match to TRBD1 (6 bases). This CDR3 region has 14 residues. V lost 1 base and J 4 bases, leaving 11 bases between the germline ends. From germline, CDR1 is DFQATT and CDR2 SNEGSKA (reference sequence).

The V gene is TRBV30, the J gene TRBJ1-2; perhaps TRBD1 as D (5 bases). CDR3 length: 13 residues. Trimming shortened V by 2 bases and J by 6 bases, and 13 bases separated the two germline ends. In germline, CDR1 is GTSNPN, CDR2 SVGIG (reference sequence). The CDR3 sequence: CAWSTGGVNGYTF. In DNA form, the CDR3 reads TGTGCCTGGAGTACCGGGGGGGTTAATGGCTACACCTTC. Supplemented by reference TRBV30 and TRBJ1-2, the full variable domain reads SQTIHQWPATLVQPVGSPLSLECTVEGTSNPNLYWYRQAAGRGLQLLFYSVGIGQISSEVPQNLSASRPQDRQFILSSKKLLLSDSGFYLCAWSTGGVNGYTFGSGTRLTVV.

Ten or more counts support this clonotype. V is TRBV5-1 and J is TRBJ2-7; unclear D gene. The V end was cut by 0 bases, the J end by 5 bases, with 6 bases between. Germline V lookup: CDR1 SGHRS, CDR2 YFSETQ. This CDR3 has 12 amino acids. CDR3 in amino acids: CASSLDLNEQYF. CDR3 nucleotides: TGCGCCAGCAGCTTGGATCTCAACGAGCAGTACTTC. The variable domain in full, completed from reference TRBV5-1 and TRBJ2-7, reads KAGVTQTPRYLIKTRGQQVTLSCSPISGHRSVSWYQQTPGQGLQFLFEYFSETQRNKGNFPGRFSGRQFSNSRSEMNVSTLELGDSALYLCASSLDLNEQYFGPGTRLTVT.

This clonotype appeared a few times. The J gene is TRBJ2-2, the V gene TRBV5-1; D unresolved. The CDR3 spans 12 residues. The V end was cut by 6 bases, the J end by 4 bases, with 7 bases between. From germline, CDR1 is SGHRS and CDR2 YFSETQ. Here the CDR3 reads CASTLSTGELFF. For the CDR3, the DNA is TGCGCCAGCACCCTGAGCACCGGGGAGCTGTTTTTT.

The V and J genes are TRBV6-5 and TRBJ1-6; D unresolved. The germline V and J ends were trimmed by 2 bases and 7 bases, with 9 bases remaining between them. CDR3 size: 14 residues. CDR1 MNHEY and CDR2 SVGAGI come from the germline V gene. Written as DNA, the CDR3 is TGTGCCAGCAGTTACGCCTCGGGGAATTCACCCCTCCACTTT. Its protein is CASSYASGNSPLHF.

This clonotype appeared many times. V gene TRBV19 combines with J gene TRBJ1-5; TRBD1 might be the D (5 bases). Germline V gene sequence: CDR1 LNHDA, CDR2 SQIVND (reference sequence). This CDR3 has 15 amino acids. V lost 3 bases, J lost 1 base, and 10 bases lay in between. The CDR3 nucleotides read TGTGCCAGTAGTATTATGGGGGGAAGCAATCAGCCCCAGCATTTT. It is translated as CASSIMGGSNQPQHF. The variable domain in full, with the rest retrieved from reference TRBV19 and TRBJ1-5, is DGGITQSPKYLFRKEGQNVTLSCEQNLNHDAMYWYRQDPGQGLRLIYYSQIVNDFQKGDIAEGYSVSREKKESFPLTVTSAQKNPTAFYLCASSIMGGSNQPQHFGDGTRLSIL.

This clonotype was detected ten times or more. The chain uses TRBV6-1 and TRBJ2-7; D is perhaps TRBD1 or TRBD2 (6 bases each). Trimming took 10 bases from V and 3 from J, leaving 16 bases between them. CDR3 length: 13 residues. Germline V gene sequence: CDR1 MNHNS, CDR2 SASEGT. CDR3 residues: CATRRGLDYEQYF. The CDR3 region has the DNA TGTGCCACCCGCCGGGGGCTGGACTACGAGCAGTACTTC.

V is TRBV2 and J is TRBJ2-7, with TRBD1 matching over 8 bases. Germline V gives CDR1 SNHLY, CDR2 FYNNEI. V shed 4 bases, J shed 5 bases, and the junction held 4 bases outside the gene matches. There are 13 residues in the CDR3. The CDR3 sequence: CASSGQGNDEQYF. For the CDR3, the DNA is TGTGCCAGCAGTGGACAGGGGAACGACGAGCAGTACTTC. The full variable domain, completed using reference TRBV2 and TRBJ2-7, is EPEVTQTPSHQVTQMGQEVILRCVPISNHLYFYWYRQILGQKVEFLVSFYNNEISEKSEIFDDQFSVERPDGSNFTLKIRSTKLEDSAMYFCASSGQGNDEQYFGPGTRLTVT.

The rearrangement links TRBV5-5 to TRBJ2-7, with 8 positions matching TRBD1. The CDR3 has 13 amino acids. Germline loops: CDR1 SGHKS, CDR2 YYEKEE (reference sequence). Written as DNA, the CDR3 is TGTGAGCCAAGGACAGGGTCATCCTACGAGCAGTACTTC. It yields the protein CEPRTGSSYEQYF.

This rearrangement joins TRBV20-1 to TRBJ2-3; the D is unclear. V lost 5 bases and J lost 2, with 11 bases in between. The CDR3 consists of 13 residues. CDR1 and CDR2 (germline): DFQATT, SNEGSKA (reference sequence). The CDR3 DNA sequence: TGCAGTGCTCCGATGGGCCACACAGATACGCAGTATTTT. This encodes CSAPMGHTDTQYF.

In regard to this clonotype: A junction boundary mismatches the germline segment, possibly from a read error. The V gene is TRBV25-1, the J gene TRBJ2-1, with 11 bases that match TRBD1. CDR1 is MGHDK and CDR2 is SYGVNS in the germline V gene. The CDR3 is made up of 15 amino acids. CDR3 region: CAGSWTGGNYNEQFF. CDR3 DNA: TGTGCCGGCAGTTGGACAGGGGGCAACTATAATGAGCAGTTCTTC.

Ten or more counts support this clonotype. The rearrangement joins TRBV2 to TRBJ1-2, with a weak D call TRBD1 (5 bases). The germline V and J ends were trimmed by 3 bases and 4 bases, with 12 bases remaining between them. This CDR3 comprises 14 residues. Germline V gives CDR1 SNHLY, CDR2 FYNNEI. CDR3 DNA: TGTGCCAGCAGTGATCGGGGGGACCTCTATGGCTACACCTTC. Protein sequence: CASSDRGDLYGYTF.

V is TRBV11-2 and J is TRBJ1-5, with TRBD1 matching over 7 bases. The CDR3 length is 19 residues. After removal of 5 bases from V and 0 bases from J, the junction contained 16 bases not matched to a gene. Germline V gives CDR1 SGHAT, CDR2 FQNNGV. The CDR3 DNA is TGTGCCAGCAGCCACCTCCCGGGACAGAAAACCTATAGCAATCAGCCCCAGCATTTT. Translating gives CASSHLPGQKTYSNQPQHF.

This chain uses TRBV6-1 with TRBJ1-3; maybe TRBD1 (5 bases). The CDR3 loop spans 14 amino acids. Between the trimmed V and J ends, which lost 6 bases and 0 bases, there was a span of 9 bases. Germline V gives CDR1 MNHNS, CDR2 SASEGT. The CDR3 sequence is CASSAGFSGNTIYF. In nucleotides, the CDR3 is TGTGCCAGCAGCGCAGGGTTCTCTGGAAACACCATATATTTT.

This chain uses TRBV20-1 with TRBJ1-4; 8 nucleotides align to TRBD1. The CDR3 runs to 14 residues. Germline trimming cut 3 bases from V and 8 bases from J; bases unmatched to any gene: 8. CDR1 and CDR2 (germline): DFQATT, SNEGSKA (reference sequence). Here the CDR3 reads CSARSGQGVEKLFF. In DNA form, the CDR3 reads TGCAGTGCTAGGTCTGGACAGGGAGTGGAAAAACTGTTTTTT.

The J gene is TRBJ2-5, the V gene TRBV24-1; perhaps D is TRBD1 or TRBD2 (5 bases each). Looked up from germline, CDR1 is KGHDR and CDR2 is SFDVKD. The CDR3 has 13 amino acids. Trimming removed 5 bases from V and 0 bases from J, with 6 bases in between. The chain's CDR3 is CATSGGYQETQYF. CDR3 nucleotides: TGTGCCACCAGTGGGGGGTACCAAGAGACCCAGTACTTC.